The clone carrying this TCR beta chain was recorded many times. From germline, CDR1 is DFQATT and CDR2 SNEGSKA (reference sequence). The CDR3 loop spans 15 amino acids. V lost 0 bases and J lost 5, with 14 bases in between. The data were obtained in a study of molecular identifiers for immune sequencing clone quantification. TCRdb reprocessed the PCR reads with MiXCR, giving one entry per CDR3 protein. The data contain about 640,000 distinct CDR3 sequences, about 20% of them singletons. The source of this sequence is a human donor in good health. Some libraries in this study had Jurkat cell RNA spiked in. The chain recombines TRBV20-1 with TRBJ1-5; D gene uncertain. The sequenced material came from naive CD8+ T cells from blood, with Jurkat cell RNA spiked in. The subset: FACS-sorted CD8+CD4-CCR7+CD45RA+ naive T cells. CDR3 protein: CSAREPAPGYQPQHF. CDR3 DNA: TGCAGTGCTAGAGAGCCGGCCCCGGGATATCAGCCCCAGCATTTT.